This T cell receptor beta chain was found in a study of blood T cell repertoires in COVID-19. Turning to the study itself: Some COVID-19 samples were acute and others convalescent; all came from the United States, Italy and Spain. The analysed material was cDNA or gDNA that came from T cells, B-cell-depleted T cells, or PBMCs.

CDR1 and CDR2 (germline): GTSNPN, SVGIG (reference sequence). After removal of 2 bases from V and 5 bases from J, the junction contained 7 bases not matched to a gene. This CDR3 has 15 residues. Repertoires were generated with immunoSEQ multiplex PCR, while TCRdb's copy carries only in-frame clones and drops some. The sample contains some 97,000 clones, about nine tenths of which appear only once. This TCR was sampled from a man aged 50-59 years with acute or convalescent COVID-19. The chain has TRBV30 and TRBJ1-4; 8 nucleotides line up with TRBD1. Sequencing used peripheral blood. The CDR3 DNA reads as TGTGCCTGGAGTCCCCCACAGGGGGGCAATGAAAAACTGTTTTTT. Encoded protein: CAWSPPQGGNEKLFF.